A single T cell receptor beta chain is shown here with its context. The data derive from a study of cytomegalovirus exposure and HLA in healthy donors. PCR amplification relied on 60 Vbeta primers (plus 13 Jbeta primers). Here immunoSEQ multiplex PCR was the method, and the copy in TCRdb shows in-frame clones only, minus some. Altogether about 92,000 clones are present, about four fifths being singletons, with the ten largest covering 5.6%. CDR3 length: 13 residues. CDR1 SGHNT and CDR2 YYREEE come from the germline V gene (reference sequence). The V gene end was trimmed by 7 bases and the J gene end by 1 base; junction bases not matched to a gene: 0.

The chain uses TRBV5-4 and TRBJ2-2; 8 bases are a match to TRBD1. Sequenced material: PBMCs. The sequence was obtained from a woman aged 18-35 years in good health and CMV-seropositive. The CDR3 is CASGTGNTGELFF. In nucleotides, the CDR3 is TGTGCCAGCGGGACAGGGAACACCGGGGAGCTGTTTTTT.